A selection of T cell receptor beta chains follows, all from one sample in a study of identical twins. TCRdb passed the 5' RACE reads through MiXCR, listing each CDR3 protein once. The repertoire includes 550,000 to 700,000 distinct CDR3 sequences, 21% of them detected once, and approximately 4.3% sits in the top ten. These data also formed part of another study, on T cells expressing NK-cell markers.

What was sequenced was PBMCs. These receptors were collected from a young woman in good health. CDR3s include the opening cysteine and the closing phenylalanine or tryptophan. D genes are given only for firm matches. The size of a clone is reported for some rows only, either as once, few or many, or as a class for expanded clones.

D	size	length	V	J	CDR3	DNA
.	few	11	TRBV20-1	TRBJ2-5	CSARGEEIQYF	TGCAGTGCTAGGGGGGAAGAGATCCAGTACTTC
.	few	14	TRBV6-2/TRBV6-3	TRBJ2-7	CASSYVNGADEQYF	TGTGCCAGCAGTTACGTGAACGGGGCCGACGAGCAGTACTTC
TRBD2	.	14	TRBV20-1	TRBJ2-7	CSAESSGSDTEQYF	TGCAGTGCAGAGAGTAGCGGGAGCGATACGGAGCAGTACTTC
.	few	14	TRBV6-5	TRBJ1-1	CASSSGTGNTEAFF	TGTGCCAGCAGTTCTGGGACGGGGAACACTGAAGCTTTCTTT
.	.	13	TRBV20-1	TRBJ2-5	CSARWGSQETQYF	TGCAGTGCTAGATGGGGGTCTCAAGAGACCCAGTACTTC
.	.	11	TRBV20-1	TRBJ2-7	CSARYDYEQYF	TGCAGTGCTAGGTACGACTACGAGCAGTACTTC
TRBD2	many	13	TRBV18	TRBJ2-7	CASSNGGVYEQYF	TGTGCCAGCTCAAACGGGGGGGTCTACGAGCAGTACTTC
TRBD1	.	16	TRBV28	TRBJ2-1	CASSLYGTGKSNEQFF	TGTGCCAGCAGTCTTTACGGGACAGGGAAGAGCAATGAGCAGTTCTTC
TRBD2	few	16	TRBV3-1	TRBJ2-1	CASSQDLRGGPNEQFF	TGTGCCAGCAGCCAAGATCTGCGGGGGGGCCCCAATGAGCAGTTCTTC
TRBD2	.	15	TRBV12-3/TRBV12-4	TRBJ2-1	CASSLIGGGRSLQFF	TGTGCCAGCAGTTTAATCGGGGGGGGCCGAAGCCTGCAGTTCTTC
.	many	12	TRBV20-1	TRBJ1-4	CSARRTNEKLFF	TGCAGTGCTAGACGGACTAATGAAAAACTGTTTTTT
TRBD1	few	15	TRBV12-3/TRBV12-4	TRBJ1-1	CASSFPGQVGTEAFF	TGTGCCAGCAGTTTTCCGGGACAGGTAGGCACTGAAGCTTTCTTT
.	many	12	TRBV25-1	TRBJ2-1	CASSYSYNEQFF	TGTGCCAGCAGTTACTCCTACAATGAGCAGTTCTTC
.	few	14	TRBV7-2	TRBJ2-7	CASSLQGNSYEQYF	TGTGCCAGCAGCTTACAGGGGAACTCCTACGAGCAGTACTTC
.	many	14	TRBV6-2/TRBV6-3	TRBJ2-1	CASSYRDSYNEQFF	TGTGCCAGCAGTTACCGGGACTCCTACAATGAGCAGTTCTTC
.	many	14	TRBV12-3/TRBV12-4	TRBJ2-7	CASSVVTLLSEQYF	TGTGCCAGCAGTGTAGTTACTTTACTCTCCGAGCAGTACTTC
.	few	14	TRBV12-3/TRBV12-4	TRBJ2-7	CASSLGLASYEQYF	TGTGCCAGCAGTTTGGGACTCGCCTCCTACGAGCAGTACTTC
.	.	13	TRBV29-1	TRBJ1-2	CSVPLSSNYGYTF	TGCAGCGTCCCCTTGTCATCCAACTATGGCTACACCTTC
.	few	13	TRBV4-3	TRBJ2-5	CASSQEVRETQYF	TGCGCCAGCAGCCAAGAGGTTAGAGAGACCCAGTACTTC
.	many	12	TRBV18	TRBJ2-1	CASSPSGNEQFF	TGTGCCAGCTCGCCCTCCGGGAATGAGCAGTTCTTC
.	.	11	TRBV12-3/TRBV12-4	TRBJ1-2	CASSLGMGYTF	TGTGCCAGCAGTTTAGGTATGGGCTACACCTTC
.	.	13	TRBV20-1	TRBJ2-7	CSARQALTYEQYF	TGCAGTGCTAGACAAGCCCTTACCTACGAGCAGTACTTC
TRBD2	many	14	TRBV29-1	TRBJ2-2	CSISSGRTAGELFF	TGCAGCATTTCTAGCGGGAGGACGGCCGGGGAGCTGTTTTTT
TRBD2	few	15	TRBV20-1	TRBJ2-7	CSATRGGGRAYEQYF	TGCAGTGCCACCCGAGGCGGCGGGAGGGCCTACGAGCAGTACTTC
TRBD1	many	13	TRBV12-3/TRBV12-4	TRBJ1-1	CASSPQGSTEAFF	TGTGCCAGCAGCCCACAGGGGTCCACTGAAGCTTTCTTT
.	.	13	TRBV11-2	TRBJ2-1	CASSLVAGNIPFF	TGTGCCAGCAGCTTAGTCGCAGGGAATATTCCGTTCTTC
TRBD1	few	12	TRBV29-1	TRBJ2-5	CSVEVTGGTQYF	TGCAGCGTTGAAGTCACAGGGGGGACCCAGTACTTC
TRBD2	.	13	TRBV5-8	TRBJ2-1	CASSLGLADEQFF	TGTGCCAGCAGCTTGGGTCTAGCGGATGAGCAGTTCTTC
TRBD1	.	13	TRBV20-1	TRBJ2-5	CSALGQGTKTQYF	TGCAGTGCTTTGGGACAGGGGACGAAGACCCAGTACTTC
.	.	14	TRBV12-3/TRBV12-4	TRBJ1-2	CASSSPGWNYGYTF	TGTGCCAGCAGTTCCCCCGGGTGGAACTATGGCTACACCTTC
.	few	12	TRBV12-3/TRBV12-4	TRBJ2-1	CASDSAYNEQFF	TGTGCCAGTGACAGTGCCTACAATGAGCAGTTCTTC
.	.	11	TRBV29-1	TRBJ1-1	CSVTQGGEAFF	TGCAGCGTCACGCAGGGAGGTGAAGCTTTCTTT
TRBD2	few	13	TRBV12-3/TRBV12-4	TRBJ2-1	CASRPAGWNEQFF	TGTGCCAGCCGGCCAGCGGGGTGGAATGAGCAGTTCTTC
.	.	15	TRBV20-1	TRBJ2-2	CSARVEGASTGELFF	TGCAGTGCTAGAGTAGAGGGCGCGAGCACCGGGGAGCTGTTTTTT
.	.	13	TRBV6-1	TRBJ1-1	CASSKPLSTEAFF	TGTGCCAGCAGTAAGCCTCTGAGCACTGAAGCTTTCTTT
.	.	14	TRBV12-3/TRBV12-4	TRBJ2-3	CASSFPASTDTQYF	TGTGCCAGCAGTTTCCCCGCTAGCACAGATACGCAGTATTTT
.	few	16	TRBV12-3/TRBV12-4	TRBJ2-2	CASRPTSLVYTGELFF	TGTGCCAGCAGACCCACTAGCTTAGTTTACACCGGGGAGCTGTTTTTT
.	.	11	TRBV12-3/TRBV12-4	TRBJ1-1	CASTRTGEAFF	TGTGCCAGCACCCGAACAGGGGAAGCTTTCTTT
.	.	13	TRBV7-2	TRBJ1-5	CASSLGGSQPQHF	TGTGCCAGCAGCTTAGGAGGGAGTCAGCCCCAGCATTTT
.	many	14	TRBV7-2	TRBJ1-3	CASSGGGSGNTIYF	TGTGCCAGCAGCGGGGGGGGCTCTGGAAACACCATATATTTT
.	few	12	TRBV7-9	TRBJ2-5	CAIGISQETQYF	TGTGCCATTGGGATCAGCCAAGAGACCCAGTACTTC
TRBD2	many	16	TRBV20-1	TRBJ2-3	CSARELLAGDTDTQYF	TGCAGTGCTAGAGAACTACTAGCGGGGGACACAGATACGCAGTATTTT
.	.	12	TRBV20-1	TRBJ2-7	CSASVGSYEQYF	TGCAGTGCTAGTGTAGGGTCCTACGAGCAGTACTTC
TRBD1	many	15	TRBV7-9	TRBJ1-1	CASSLRGQGYAEAFF	TGTGCCAGCAGCTTAAGGGGACAGGGGTACGCTGAAGCTTTCTTT